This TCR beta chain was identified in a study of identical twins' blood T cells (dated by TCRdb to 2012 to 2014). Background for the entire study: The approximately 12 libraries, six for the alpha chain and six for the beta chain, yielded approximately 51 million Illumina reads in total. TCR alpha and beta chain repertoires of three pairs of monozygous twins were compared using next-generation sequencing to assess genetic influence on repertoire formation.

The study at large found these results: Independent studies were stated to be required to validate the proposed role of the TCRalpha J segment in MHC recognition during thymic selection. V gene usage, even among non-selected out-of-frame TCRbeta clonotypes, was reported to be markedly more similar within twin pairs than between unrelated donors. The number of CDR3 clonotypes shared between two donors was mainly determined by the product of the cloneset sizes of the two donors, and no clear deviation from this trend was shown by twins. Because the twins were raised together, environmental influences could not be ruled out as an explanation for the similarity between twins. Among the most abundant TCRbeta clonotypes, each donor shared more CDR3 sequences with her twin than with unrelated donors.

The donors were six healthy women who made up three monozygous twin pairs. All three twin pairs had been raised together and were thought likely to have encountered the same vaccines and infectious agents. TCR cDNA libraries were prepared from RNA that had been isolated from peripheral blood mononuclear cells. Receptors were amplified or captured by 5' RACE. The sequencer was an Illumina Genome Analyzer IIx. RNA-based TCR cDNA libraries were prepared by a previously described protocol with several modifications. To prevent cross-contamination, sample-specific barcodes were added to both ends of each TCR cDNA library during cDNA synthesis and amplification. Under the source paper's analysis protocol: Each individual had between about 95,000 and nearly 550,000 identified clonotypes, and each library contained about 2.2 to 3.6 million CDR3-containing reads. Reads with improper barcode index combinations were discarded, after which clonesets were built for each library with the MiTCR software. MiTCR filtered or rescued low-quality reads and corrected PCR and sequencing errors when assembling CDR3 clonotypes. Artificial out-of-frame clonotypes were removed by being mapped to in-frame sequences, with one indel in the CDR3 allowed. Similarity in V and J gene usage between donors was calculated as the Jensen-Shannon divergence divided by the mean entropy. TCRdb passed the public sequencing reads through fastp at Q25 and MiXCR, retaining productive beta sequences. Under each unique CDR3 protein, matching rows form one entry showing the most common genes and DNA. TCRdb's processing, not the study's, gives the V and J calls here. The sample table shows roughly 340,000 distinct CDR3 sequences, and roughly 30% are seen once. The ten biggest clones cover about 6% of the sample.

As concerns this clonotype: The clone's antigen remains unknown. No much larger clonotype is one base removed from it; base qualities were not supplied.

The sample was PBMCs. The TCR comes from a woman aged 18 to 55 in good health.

The CDR3 has the sequence CASSPSHGSNQPQHF. The base sequence is TGTGCCAGTAGTCCTAGTCACGGAAGCAATCAGCCCCAGCATTTT. The chain was built from TRBV19 and TRBJ1-5; the D gene is unclear. V is cut by 5 bases and J by 1 base, and the space between the germline ends is 12 bases. As encoded in the germline V gene (reference sequence), CDR1 is LNHDA while CDR2 is SQIVND. Spanning cysteine to phenylalanine, the CDR3 consists of 15 amino acids. The read is trimmed to its CDR3 DNA, 45 bases read in frame from base 1.